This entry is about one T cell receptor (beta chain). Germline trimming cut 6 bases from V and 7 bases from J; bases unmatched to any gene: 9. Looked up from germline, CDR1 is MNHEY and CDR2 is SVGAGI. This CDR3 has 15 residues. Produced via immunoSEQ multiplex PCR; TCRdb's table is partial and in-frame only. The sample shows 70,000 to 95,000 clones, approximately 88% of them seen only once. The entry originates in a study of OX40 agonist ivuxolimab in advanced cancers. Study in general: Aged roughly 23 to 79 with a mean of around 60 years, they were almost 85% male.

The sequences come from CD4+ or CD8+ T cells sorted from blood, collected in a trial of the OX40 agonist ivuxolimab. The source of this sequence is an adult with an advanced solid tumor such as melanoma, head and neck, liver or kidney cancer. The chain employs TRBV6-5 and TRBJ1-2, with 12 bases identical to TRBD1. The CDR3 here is CASSPGQGASIGYTF. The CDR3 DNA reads TGTGCCAGCAGCCCGGGACAGGGGGCATCGATTGGCTACACCTTC.